These 12 T cell receptor beta chains came from one sample sequenced in a study of beta chain features in type 1 diabetes. These receptors' targets are unknown. Since all of the isolated RNA was reverse transcribed, expressed TCRB transcripts were what got sequenced. The table came from immunoSEQ multiplex PCR; TCRdb's copy has only in-frame clones and leaves some out. In the table there are 250,000 or so clones, approximately 15% of which are singletons. General study results and limits: Moderate but significant shortening of TCRB CDR3s was recorded in all four CD4+ subsets from Type 1 diabetes patients.

Material: naive CD4+ T cells from blood. The receptor source for this set is a man aged 25-40 years with type 1 diabetes.

Written as DNA, the CDR3 is TGTGCCAGCAGTTCGACCGGGACAGGCCACAATGAGCAGTTCTTC. Translating gives CASSSTGTGHNEQFF. This rearrangement joins TRBV5-4 to TRBJ2-1; 8 positions match TRBD1. V lost 5 bases and J lost 5; bases outside the gene matches: 9. The CDR3 runs to 15 residues. Per the germline V gene, CDR1 is SGHNT and CDR2 is YYREEE (reference sequence).

The chain recombines TRBV7-2 with TRBJ2-2; 8 nucleotides agree with TRBD1. The V and J ends lost 5 bases and 4 bases, in that order; junction bases with no gene match: 6. Germline lookup yields CDR1 SGHTA and CDR2 FQGNSA. The CDR3 is 15 amino acids. For the CDR3, the DNA is TGTGCCAGCAGCCTGGACAGGGTGTCCACCGGGGAGCTGTTTTTT. It is translated as CASSLDRVSTGELFF.

This clone was seen only a few times. The chain uses TRBV29-1 and TRBJ2-5; 9 nucleotides match TRBD1. Germline V gene sequence: CDR1 SQVTM, CDR2 ANQGSEA. With 4 bases clipped from V and 4 bases from J, the junction kept 10 bases outside the gene matches. This CDR3 region has 15 residues. CDR3 coding DNA: TGCAGCGTTGGGGCCGGGACAGGGTGGCGAGAGACCCAGTACTTC. Translation: CSVGAGTGWRETQYF.

This chain links TRBV30 with TRBJ1-1, with D hard to call. The V gene's germline CDR1 is GTSNPN and CDR2 SVGIG (reference sequence). The CDR3 consists of 14 residues. The V end was cut by 1 base, the J end by 0 bases, with 9 bases between. The DNA for the CDR3 is TGTGCCTGGAGTGAGGTCAGCGTGAACACTGAAGCTTTCTTT. Translated, it gives CAWSEVSVNTEAFF.

The chain is built from TRBV4-1 and TRBJ2-1, with a weak D call TRBD2 (7 bases). The CDR3 consists of 17 residues. With 3 bases removed from V and 1 base from J, the gap between germline ends came to 16 bases. Germline CDR1 and CDR2: MGHRA and YSYEKL. CDR3 loop: CASSQGATSASYNEQFF. For the CDR3, the DNA is TGCGCCAGCAGCCAGGGGGCTACTAGCGCTTCCTACAATGAGCAGTTCTTC.

This clone has only a few counts. The chain links TRBV18 to TRBJ2-7; 10 positions match TRBD1. J lost 2 bases, V lost 3 bases, and 4 bases had no gene match. The CDR3 loop spans 15 amino acids. Germline loops: CDR1 KGHSH, CDR2 LQKENI. CDR3 in DNA: TGTGCCAGCTCACCCGGACAGGGGGGTCCCTACGAGCAGTACTTC. Residues: CASSPGQGGPYEQYF.

The chain has TRBV7-2 and TRBJ2-7; D is uncertain. CDR3 length: 13 residues. Trimming cost V 5 bases and J 6 bases, with 14 bases left between them. Per germline, CDR1 SGHTA and CDR2 FQGNSA. CDR3 region: CASSLLGSSEQYF. The CDR3 nucleotides read TGTGCCAGCAGCCTTTTGGGCAGTTCCGAGCAGTACTTC. Full variable domain (remainder filled in from reference TRBV7-2 and TRBJ2-7): GAGVSQSPSNKVTEKGKDVELRCDPISGHTALYWYRQSLGQGLEFLIYFQGNSAPDKSGLPSDRFSAERTGGSVSTLTIQRTQQEDSAVYLCASSLLGSSEQYFGPGTRLTVT.

This chain links TRBV30 with TRBJ1-1; weak D call: TRBD1 (5 bases). Trimming pared 3 bases from V and 4 bases from J, leaving 9 bases between. CDR1 is GTSNPN and CDR2 is SVGIG in the germline V gene (reference sequence). The CDR3 has 12 residues. The CDR3 region is CAWREGTTEAFF. DNA of the CDR3: TGTGCCTGGAGGGAGGGGACCACTGAAGCTTTCTTT. Together with reference TRBV30 and TRBJ1-1, the CDR3 gives the full variable domain: SQTIHQWPATLVQPVGSPLSLECTVEGTSNPNLYWYRQAAGRGLQLLFYSVGIGQISSEVPQNLSASRPQDRQFILSSKKLLLSDSGFYLCAWREGTTEAFFGQGTRLTVV.

The chain employs TRBV11-2 and TRBJ1-1; TRBD1 might be the D (5 bases). Germline V lookup: CDR1 SGHAT, CDR2 FQNNGV. The length of the CDR3 is 15 residues. With 2 bases removed from V and 4 bases from J, the gap between germline ends came to 14 bases. The CDR3 DNA sequence: TGTGCCAGCAGCTTATCAGGGAGGCCCCTCACTGAAGCTTTCTTT. This sequence encodes CASSLSGRPLTEAFF. The whole variable domain, filled in from reference TRBV11-2 and TRBJ1-1, reads EAGVAQSPRYKIIEKRQSVAFWCNPISGHATLYWYQQILGQGPKLLIQFQNNGVVDDSQLPKDRFSAERLKGVDSTLKIQPAKLEDSAVYLCASSLSGRPLTEAFFGQGTRLTVV.

There are a few counts of this clone. The chain combines TRBV7-9 with TRBJ2-3; 10 positions agree with TRBD2. V gave up 4 bases and J gave up 6 bases; unmatched junction bases: 16. This CDR3 spans 18 amino acids. Germline assignment: CDR1 SEHNR and CDR2 FQNEAQ (reference sequence). The CDR3 region is CASSSTGTSVLKGDTQYF. CDR3 bases: TGTGCCAGCAGCTCAACCGGGACTAGCGTCTTAAAAGGGGATACGCAGTATTTT.

This clone was detected a few times. This rearrangement joins TRBV7-9 to TRBJ2-5; D ambiguous. The CDR3 is 15 residues long. Between the trimmed V and J ends, which lost 6 bases and 2 bases, there was a span of 16 bases. Germline V gives CDR1 SEHNR, CDR2 FQNEAQ (reference sequence). CDR3 nucleotide sequence: TGTGCCAGCAGTGTATCCGGTGGGCAGCAAGAGACCCAGTACTTC. This encodes CASSVSGGQQETQYF.

A few counts support this clone. The chain couples TRBV7-9 to TRBJ2-7; TRBD2 matches 12 bases. Germline CDR1 SEHNR, CDR2 FQNEAQ (reference sequence). V lost 5 bases and J lost 2; bases outside the gene matches: 7. CDR3 length equals 16 residues. The CDR3 protein is CASSARGTSGPYEQYF. In DNA, the CDR3 is TGTGCCAGCAGCGCGAGAGGGACTAGCGGGCCCTACGAGCAGTACTTC. The full variable domain, rest sourced from reference TRBV7-9 and TRBJ2-7, is DTGVSQNPRHKITKRGQNVTFRCDPISEHNRLYWYRQTLGQGPEFLTYFQNEAQLEKSRLLSDRFSAERPKGSFSTLEIQRTEQGDSAMYLCASSARGTSGPYEQYFGPGTRLTVT.